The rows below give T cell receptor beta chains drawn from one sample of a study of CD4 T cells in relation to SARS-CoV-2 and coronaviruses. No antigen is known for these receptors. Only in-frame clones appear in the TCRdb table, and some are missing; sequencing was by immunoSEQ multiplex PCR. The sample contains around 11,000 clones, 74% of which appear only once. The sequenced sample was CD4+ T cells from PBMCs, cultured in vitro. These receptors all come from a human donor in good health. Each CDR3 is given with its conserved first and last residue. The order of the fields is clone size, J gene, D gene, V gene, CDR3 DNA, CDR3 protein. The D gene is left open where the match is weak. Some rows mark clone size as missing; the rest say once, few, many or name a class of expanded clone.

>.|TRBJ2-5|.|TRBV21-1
TGTGCCAGCAGCAGCAAGGGACAGCAAGAGACCCAGTACTTC
CASSSKGQQETQYF
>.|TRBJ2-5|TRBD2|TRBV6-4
TGTGCCAGCAGTGTCCCGAGGACTAGCGGGAGGCCCTTCCATCGAGAGACCCAGTACTTC
CASSVPRTSGRPFHRETQYF
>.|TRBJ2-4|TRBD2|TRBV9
TGTGCCAGCAGCGGAGCGGGGGTCACGGACATTCAGTACTTC
CASSGAGVTDIQYF
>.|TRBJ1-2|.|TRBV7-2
TGTGCCAGCAGCTTAGTCGCAGGGACCGCTAACTATGGCTACACCTTC
CASSLVAGTANYGYTF
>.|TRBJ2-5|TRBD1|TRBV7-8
TGTGCCAGCAGCCCCAGGGGGTACCAAGAGACCCAGTACTTC
CASSPRGYQETQYF
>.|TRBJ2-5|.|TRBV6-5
TGTGCCAGCAGTTACTCGAGGGACTTCCGGGGGACCCAGTACTTC
CASSYSRDFRGTQYF
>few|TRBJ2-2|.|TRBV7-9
TGTGCCAGCAGCTTAGTCCTCGGGGCCCGGGGGACCGGGGAGCTGTTTTTT
CASSLVLGARGTGELFF
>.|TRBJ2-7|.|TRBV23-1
TGCGCCAGCAGTCAAACCATCCGCCCCGGGATTTGCGAGTTCGAGCAGTACTTC
CASSQTIRPGICEFEQYF
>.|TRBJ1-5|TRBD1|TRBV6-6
TGTGCCAGCAGGCCCGGACAGGGTTATCAGCCCCAGCATTTT
CASRPGQGYQPQHF
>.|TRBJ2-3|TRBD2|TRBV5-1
TGCGCCACGACTAGCGGCACAGATACGCAGTATTTT
CATTSGTDTQYF
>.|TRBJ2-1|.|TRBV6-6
TGTGCCAGCAGTTCCTGGGACAATTGGAATGAGCAGTTCTTC
CASSSWDNWNEQFF
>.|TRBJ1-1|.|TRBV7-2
TGTGCCAGCAGATTGGACGGGTTGAACACTGAAGCTTTCTTT
CASRLDGLNTEAFF
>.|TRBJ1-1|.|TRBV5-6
TGTGCCAGCAGCTTGAACGTCGGGGGAGCACGAGGCACTGAAGCTTTCTTT
CASSLNVGGARGTEAFF
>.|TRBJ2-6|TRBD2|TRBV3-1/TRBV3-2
TGTGCCAGCAGCGTGATGACTAGCAGGAGGGCCAACGTCCTGACTTTC
CASSVMTSRRANVLTF
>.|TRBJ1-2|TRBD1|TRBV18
TGTGCCAGCTCACCAGGACAGGTTCAAGGCTACACCTTC
CASSPGQVQGYTF
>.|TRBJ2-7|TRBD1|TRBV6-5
TGTGCCAGCAGTACCACGACAGGGAACTACGAGCAGTACTTC
CASSTTTGNYEQYF
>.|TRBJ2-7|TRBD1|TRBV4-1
TGCGCCAGCAGCCAACCCCAGGGACAGGGTGTCTACGAGCAGTACTTC
CASSQPQGQGVYEQYF
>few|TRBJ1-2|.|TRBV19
TGTGCCAGTAGTATTGATTTGGGGTGGCGAGATGGCTACACCTTC
CASSIDLGWRDGYTF
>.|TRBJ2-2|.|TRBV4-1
TGCGCCAGCAGCCAAAAAGGGGGTCTACGGGACACCGGGGAGCTGTTTTTT
CASSQKGGLRDTGELFF
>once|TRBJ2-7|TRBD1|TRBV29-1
TGCAGCGTTGAGACAGGGGGAACCTACGAGCAGTACTTC
CSVETGGTYEQYF
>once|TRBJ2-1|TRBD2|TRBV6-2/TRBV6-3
TGTGCCAGCAGTGTACCCCCGGGGCTAGCGGGGGGGAGATACAATGAGCAGTTCTTC
CASSVPPGLAGGRYNEQFF
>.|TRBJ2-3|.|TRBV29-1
TGCAGCGTTGCCCTGGGAGGCACAGATACGCAGTATTTT
CSVALGGTDTQYF
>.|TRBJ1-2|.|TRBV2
TGTGCCAGCGAAGAGTCCCCTTCCTACACCTTC
CASEESPSYTF
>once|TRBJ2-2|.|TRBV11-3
TGTGCCAGCAGCTGGGACACAAACACCGGGGAGCTGTTTTTT
CASSWDTNTGELFF
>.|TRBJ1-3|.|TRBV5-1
TGCGCCAGCAGCTTGATTGGGGCGCCTGGAAACACCATATATTTT
CASSLIGAPGNTIYF
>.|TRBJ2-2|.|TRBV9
TGTGCCAGCAGCGTAGTTCGAGGGGCCGCGAACACCGGGGAGCTGTTTTTT
CASSVVRGAANTGELFF
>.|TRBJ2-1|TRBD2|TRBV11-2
TGTGCCAGCAGCTTAGATACGGGGGGGCTGGACAATGAGCAGTTCTTC
CASSLDTGGLDNEQFF
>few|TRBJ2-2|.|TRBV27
TGTGCCAGCAGTTTGAGTTGGAACACCGGGGAGCTGTTTTTT
CASSLSWNTGELFF
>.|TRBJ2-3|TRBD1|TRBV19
TGTGCCAGTAGTCCTCAGGGGGCTGATACGCAGTATTTT
CASSPQGADTQYF
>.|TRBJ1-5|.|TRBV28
TGTGCCAGCAGTTTATCAATCGTCGGCAATCAGCCCCAGCATTTT
CASSLSIVGNQPQHF
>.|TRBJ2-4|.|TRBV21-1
TGTGCCAGCAGCAAAGGCGGCGACATAGCCAAAAACATTCAGTACTTC
CASSKGGDIAKNIQYF
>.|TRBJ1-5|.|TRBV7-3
TGTGCCAGCAGCTTAGGGCTTAGCAATCAGCCCCAGCATTTT
CASSLGLSNQPQHF
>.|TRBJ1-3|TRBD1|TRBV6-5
TGTGCCAGCAGTCGACAGGGCCGGGGTGACACCATATATTTT
CASSRQGRGDTIYF
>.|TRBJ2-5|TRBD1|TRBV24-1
TGTGCCACCAGTGCTCCCCCCCGACAGGGGGCGCAGGAGACCCAGTACTTC
CATSAPPRQGAQETQYF
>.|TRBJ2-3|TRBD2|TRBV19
TGTGCCAGTAAAGCCACGGGTTTCACTAGCGGGGGCCTCACAGATACGCAGTATTTT
CASKATGFTSGGLTDTQYF
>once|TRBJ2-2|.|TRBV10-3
TGTGCCATCAGTGAGCGACAGGCCACGAACACCGGGGAGCTGTTTTTT
CAISERQATNTGELFF
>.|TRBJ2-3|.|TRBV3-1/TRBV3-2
TGTGCCAGCAGCCCTATGGCGCGAGAAGGCGCAGATACGCAGTATTTT
CASSPMAREGADTQYF
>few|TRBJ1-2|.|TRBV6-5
TGTGCCAGCAGCGGACTGACCAACTATGGCTACACCTTC
CASSGLTNYGYTF
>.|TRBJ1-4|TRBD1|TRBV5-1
TGCGCCAGCAGCTGGGACAGGGGGTCGGCTAATGAAAAACTGTTTTTT
CASSWDRGSANEKLFF
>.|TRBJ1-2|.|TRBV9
TGTGCCAGCAGCGTTGGTGAAAACTATGGCTACACCTTC
CASSVGENYGYTF
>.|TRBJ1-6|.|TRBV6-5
TGTGCCAGCAGTTACGATACAGGGACTACGAATTCACCCCTCCACTTT
CASSYDTGTTNSPLHF
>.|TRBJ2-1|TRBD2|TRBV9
TGTGCCAGCAGCCTGACTAGCGGGAGTGAGGGTGAGCAGTTCTTC
CASSLTSGSEGEQFF
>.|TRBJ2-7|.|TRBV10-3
TGTGCCATCAGTGAGGCAGGTTCCTACGAGCAGTACTTC
CAISEAGSYEQYF
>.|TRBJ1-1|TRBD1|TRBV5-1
TGCGCCAGCAGCTTGGACGGGACAGGCCTTCAGAACACTGAAGCTTTCTTT
CASSLDGTGLQNTEAFF
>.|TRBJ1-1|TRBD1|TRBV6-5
TGTGCCAGCATTTGGACAGGGGGGACTGAAGCTTTCTTT
CASIWTGGTEAFF
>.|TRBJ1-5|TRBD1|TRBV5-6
TGTGCCAGCAGCTTGGCCCCGACAGGGAAGCACCATCAGCCCCAGCATTTT
CASSLAPTGKHHQPQHF
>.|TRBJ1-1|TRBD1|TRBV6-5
TGTGCCAGCAGACCCAACGACAGGGGAACAAATGAAGCTTTCTTT
CASRPNDRGTNEAFF
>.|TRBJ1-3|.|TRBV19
TGTGCCAATAGACCATCCCGCTCTGGAAACACCATATATTTT
CANRPSRSGNTIYF
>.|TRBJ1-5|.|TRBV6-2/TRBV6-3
TGTGCCAGCAGCCAAAGGACAGCCAGATTGAATCAGCCCCAGCATTTT
CASSQRTARLNQPQHF
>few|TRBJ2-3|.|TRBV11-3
TGTGCCAGCAGCTTAGGGCTAGACACAGATACGCAGTATTTT
CASSLGLDTDTQYF
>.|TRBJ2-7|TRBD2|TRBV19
TGTGCCAGTAGTACTAGCGGGGCAGGGAACGAGCAGTACTTC
CASSTSGAGNEQYF
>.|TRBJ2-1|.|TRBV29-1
TGCAGCGTCGGGGACCTCAATGAGCAGTTCTTC
CSVGDLNEQFF
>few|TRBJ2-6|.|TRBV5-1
TGCGCCAGCTCAGTCGGAGGGGCCAACGTCCTGACTTTC
CASSVGGANVLTF